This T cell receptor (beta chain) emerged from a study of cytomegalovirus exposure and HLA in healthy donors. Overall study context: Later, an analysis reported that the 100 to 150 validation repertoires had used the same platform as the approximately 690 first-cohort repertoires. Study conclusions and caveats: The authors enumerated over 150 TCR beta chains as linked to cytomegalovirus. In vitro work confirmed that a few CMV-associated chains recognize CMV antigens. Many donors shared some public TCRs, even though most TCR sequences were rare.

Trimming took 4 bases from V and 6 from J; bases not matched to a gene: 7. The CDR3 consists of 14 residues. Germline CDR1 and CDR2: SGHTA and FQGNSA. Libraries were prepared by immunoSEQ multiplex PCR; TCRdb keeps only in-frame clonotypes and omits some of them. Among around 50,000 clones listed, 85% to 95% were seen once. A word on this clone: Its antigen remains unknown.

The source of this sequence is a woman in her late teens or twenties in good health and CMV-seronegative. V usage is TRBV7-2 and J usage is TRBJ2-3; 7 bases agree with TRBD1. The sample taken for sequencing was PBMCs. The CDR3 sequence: CASSSPTGMDTQYF. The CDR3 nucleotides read TGTGCCAGCAGCTCACCGACAGGGATGGATACGCAGTATTTT.